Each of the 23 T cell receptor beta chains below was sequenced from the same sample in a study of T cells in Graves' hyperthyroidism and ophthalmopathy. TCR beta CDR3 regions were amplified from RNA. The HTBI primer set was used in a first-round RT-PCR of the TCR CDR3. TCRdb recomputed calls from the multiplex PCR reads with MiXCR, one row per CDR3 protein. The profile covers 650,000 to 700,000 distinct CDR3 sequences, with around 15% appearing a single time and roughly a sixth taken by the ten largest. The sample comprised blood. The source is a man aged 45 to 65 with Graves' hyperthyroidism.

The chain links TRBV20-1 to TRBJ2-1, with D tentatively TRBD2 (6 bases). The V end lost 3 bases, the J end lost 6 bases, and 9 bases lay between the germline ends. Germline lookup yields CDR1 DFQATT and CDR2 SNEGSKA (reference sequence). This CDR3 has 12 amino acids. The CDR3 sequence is CSASASVNEQFF. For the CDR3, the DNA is TGCAGTGCTAGCGCTAGCGTCAATGAGCAGTTCTTC.

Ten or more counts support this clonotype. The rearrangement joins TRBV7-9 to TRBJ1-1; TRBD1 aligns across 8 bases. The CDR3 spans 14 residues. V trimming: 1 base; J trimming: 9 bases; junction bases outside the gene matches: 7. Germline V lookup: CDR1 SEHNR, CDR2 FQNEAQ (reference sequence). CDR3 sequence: CASSLGKSRGQAFF. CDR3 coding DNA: TGTGCCAGCAGCTTAGGGAAATCCAGGGGGCAAGCTTTCTTT.

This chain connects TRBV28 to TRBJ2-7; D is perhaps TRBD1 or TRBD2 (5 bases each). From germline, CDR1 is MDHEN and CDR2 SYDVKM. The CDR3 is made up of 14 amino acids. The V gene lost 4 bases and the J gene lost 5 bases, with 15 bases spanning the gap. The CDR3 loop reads CASSSLPGTHEQYF. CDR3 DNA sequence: TGTGCCAGCAGTTCCCTGCCGGGGACCCACGAGCAGTACTTC.

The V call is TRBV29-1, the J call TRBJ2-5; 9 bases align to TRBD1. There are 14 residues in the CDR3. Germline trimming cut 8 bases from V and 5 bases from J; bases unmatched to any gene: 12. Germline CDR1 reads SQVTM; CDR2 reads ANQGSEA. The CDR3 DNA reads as TGCAGCCGGGCCGGGACAGGGACGGAGGAGACCCAGTACTTC. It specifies CSRAGTGTEETQYF.

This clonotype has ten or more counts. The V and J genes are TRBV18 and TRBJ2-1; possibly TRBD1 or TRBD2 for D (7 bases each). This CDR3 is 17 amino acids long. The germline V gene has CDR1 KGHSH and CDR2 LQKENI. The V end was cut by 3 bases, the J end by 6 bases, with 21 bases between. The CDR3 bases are TGTGCCAGCTCACCCGCAGGGGGGGCCCTCTTCGGCAATGAGCAGTTCTTC. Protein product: CASSPAGGALFGNEQFF.

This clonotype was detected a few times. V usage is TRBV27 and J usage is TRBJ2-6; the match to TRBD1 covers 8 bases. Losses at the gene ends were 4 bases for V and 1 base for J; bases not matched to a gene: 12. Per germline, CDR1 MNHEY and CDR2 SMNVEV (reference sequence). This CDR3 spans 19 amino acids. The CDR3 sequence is CASSSATGGVRSGANVLTF. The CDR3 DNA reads TGTGCCAGCAGTTCGGCCACAGGGGGAGTCAGATCTGGGGCCAACGTCCTGACTTTC.

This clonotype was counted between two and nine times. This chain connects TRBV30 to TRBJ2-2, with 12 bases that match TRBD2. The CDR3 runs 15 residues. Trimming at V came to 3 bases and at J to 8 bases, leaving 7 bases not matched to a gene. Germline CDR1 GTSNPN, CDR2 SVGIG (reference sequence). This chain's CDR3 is CAWREFGLAGGELFF. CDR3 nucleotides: TGTGCCTGGAGGGAGTTTGGACTAGCGGGAGGGGAGCTGTTTTTT.

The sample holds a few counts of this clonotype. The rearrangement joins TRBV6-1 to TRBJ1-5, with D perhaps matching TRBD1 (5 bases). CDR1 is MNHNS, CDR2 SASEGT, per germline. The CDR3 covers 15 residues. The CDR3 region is CTTLAGPLSNQPQHF. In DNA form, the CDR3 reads TGTACCACCCTCGCGGGGCCGCTTAGCAATCAGCCCCAGCATTTT.

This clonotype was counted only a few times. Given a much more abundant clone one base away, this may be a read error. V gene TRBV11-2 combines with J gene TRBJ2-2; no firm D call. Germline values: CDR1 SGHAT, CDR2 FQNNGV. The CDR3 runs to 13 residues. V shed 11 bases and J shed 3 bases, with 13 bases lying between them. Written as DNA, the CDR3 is TGTGCCGGCCGCGACTCTTACACCGGGGAGCTGTTTTTT. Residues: CAGRDSYTGELFF.

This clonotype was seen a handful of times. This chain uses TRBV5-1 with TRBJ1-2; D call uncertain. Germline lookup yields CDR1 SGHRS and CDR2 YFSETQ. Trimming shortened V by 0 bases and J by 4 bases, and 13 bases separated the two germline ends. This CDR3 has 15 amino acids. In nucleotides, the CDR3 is TGCGCCAGCAGCTTGGGCGTACCAGGTTTCTATGGCTACACCTTC. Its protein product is CASSLGVPGFYGYTF.

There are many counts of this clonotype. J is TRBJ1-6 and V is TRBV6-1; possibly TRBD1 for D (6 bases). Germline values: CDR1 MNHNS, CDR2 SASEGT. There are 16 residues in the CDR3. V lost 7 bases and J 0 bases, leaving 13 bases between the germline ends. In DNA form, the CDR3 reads TGTGCCAGCACAGGGGCCTGGGGCTCCTATAATTCACCCCTCCACTTT. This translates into CASTGAWGSYNSPLHF.

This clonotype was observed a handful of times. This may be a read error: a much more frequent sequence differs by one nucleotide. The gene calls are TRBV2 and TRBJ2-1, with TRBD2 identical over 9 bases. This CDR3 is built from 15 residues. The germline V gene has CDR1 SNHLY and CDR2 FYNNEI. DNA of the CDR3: TGTACCAGCAGTGATCTGCGGGAGGGCCGCAATGAGCAGTTCTTC. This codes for CTSSDLREGRNEQFF.

CDR3 sequence reads: CASSSSGVRYGYTF. The CDR3 nucleotides are TGTGCCAGCAGCTCCTCGGGAGTTCGCTATGGCTACACCTTC. The rearrangement uses TRBV7-9 and TRBJ1-2; D not resolved. Germline CDR1 reads SEHNR; CDR2 reads FQNEAQ (reference sequence). V was clipped by 4 bases and J by 4 bases, with 13 bases between them. CDR3 size: 14 residues.

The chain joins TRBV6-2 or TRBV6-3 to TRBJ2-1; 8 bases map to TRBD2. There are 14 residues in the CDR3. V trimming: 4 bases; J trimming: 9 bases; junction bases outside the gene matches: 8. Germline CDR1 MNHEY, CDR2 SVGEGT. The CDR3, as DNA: TGTGCCAGCAGTTCGGGACTAGGGAGGGGTGAGCAGTTCTTC. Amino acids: CASSSGLGRGEQFF.

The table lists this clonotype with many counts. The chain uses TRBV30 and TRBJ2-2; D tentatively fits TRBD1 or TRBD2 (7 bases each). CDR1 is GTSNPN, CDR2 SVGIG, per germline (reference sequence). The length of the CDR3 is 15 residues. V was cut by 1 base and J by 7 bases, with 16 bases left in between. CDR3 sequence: CAWSAWGQRDGELFF. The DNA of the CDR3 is TGTGCCTGGAGTGCCTGGGGACAGCGGGACGGGGAGCTGTTTTTT.

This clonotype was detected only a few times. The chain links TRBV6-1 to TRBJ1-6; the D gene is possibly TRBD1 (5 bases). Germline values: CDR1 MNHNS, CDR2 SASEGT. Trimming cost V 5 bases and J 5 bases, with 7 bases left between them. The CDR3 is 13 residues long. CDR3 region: CASSSQDNSPLHF. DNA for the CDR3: TGTGCCAGCAGTTCACAGGATAATTCACCCCTCCACTTT.

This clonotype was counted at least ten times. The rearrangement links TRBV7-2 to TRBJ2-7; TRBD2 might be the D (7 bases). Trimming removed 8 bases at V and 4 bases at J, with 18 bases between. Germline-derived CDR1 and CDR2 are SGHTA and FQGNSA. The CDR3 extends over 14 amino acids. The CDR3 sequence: CASSRGAANYEQYF. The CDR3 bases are TGTGCCAGCTCTCGGGGGGCGGCAAATTACGAGCAGTACTTC.

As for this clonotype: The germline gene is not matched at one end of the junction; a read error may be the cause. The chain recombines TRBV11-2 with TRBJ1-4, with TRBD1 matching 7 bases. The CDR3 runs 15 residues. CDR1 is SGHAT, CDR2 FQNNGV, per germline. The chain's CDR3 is CAGSSPRQGWEKLFF. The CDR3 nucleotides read TGTGCCGGCAGCTCCCCAAGACAGGGTTGGGAAAAACTGTTTTTT.

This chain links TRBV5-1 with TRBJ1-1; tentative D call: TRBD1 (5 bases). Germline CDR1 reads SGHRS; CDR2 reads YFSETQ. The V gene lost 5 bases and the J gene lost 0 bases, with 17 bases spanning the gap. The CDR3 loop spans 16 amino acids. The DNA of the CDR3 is TGCGCCAGCAGTTGGTTTCAGGGAAACATGAACACTGAAGCTTTCTTT. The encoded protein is CASSWFQGNMNTEAFF. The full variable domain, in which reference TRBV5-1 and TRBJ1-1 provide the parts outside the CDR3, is KAGVTQTPRYLIKTRGQQVTLSCSPISGHRSVSWYQQTPGQGLQFLFEYFSETQRNKGNFPGRFSGRQFSNSRSEMNVSTLELGDSALYLCASSWFQGNMNTEAFFGQGTRLTVV.

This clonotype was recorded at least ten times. CDR3 in DNA: TGTGCCAGCAAGGCAGGGGGCGACGAGCAGTACTTC. This codes for CASKAGGDEQYF. The genes are TRBV12-3 or TRBV12-4 and TRBJ2-7, with 8 bases fitting TRBD1. The CDR3 length is 12 residues. With 7 bases clipped from V and 5 bases from J, the junction kept 4 bases outside the gene matches.

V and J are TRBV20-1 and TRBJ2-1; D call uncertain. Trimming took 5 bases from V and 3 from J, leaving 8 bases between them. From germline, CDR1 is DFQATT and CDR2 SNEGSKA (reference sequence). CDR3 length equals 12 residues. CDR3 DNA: TGCAGTGCTTTGAGAGGCTACAATGAGCAGTTCTTC. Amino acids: CSALRGYNEQFF.

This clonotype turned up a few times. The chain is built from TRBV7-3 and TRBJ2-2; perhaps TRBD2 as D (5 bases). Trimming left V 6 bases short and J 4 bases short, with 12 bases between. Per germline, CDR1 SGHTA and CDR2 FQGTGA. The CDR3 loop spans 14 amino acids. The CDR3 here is CASRLEVGTGELFF. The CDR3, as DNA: TGTGCCAGCAGACTGGAGGTCGGCACCGGGGAGCTGTTTTTT.

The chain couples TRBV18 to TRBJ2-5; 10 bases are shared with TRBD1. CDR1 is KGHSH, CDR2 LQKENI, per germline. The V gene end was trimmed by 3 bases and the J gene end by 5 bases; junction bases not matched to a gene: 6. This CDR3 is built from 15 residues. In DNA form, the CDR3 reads TGTGCCAGCTCACCCCGGACAGGGGGAATGGAGACCCAGTACTTC. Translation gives CASSPRTGGMETQYF.